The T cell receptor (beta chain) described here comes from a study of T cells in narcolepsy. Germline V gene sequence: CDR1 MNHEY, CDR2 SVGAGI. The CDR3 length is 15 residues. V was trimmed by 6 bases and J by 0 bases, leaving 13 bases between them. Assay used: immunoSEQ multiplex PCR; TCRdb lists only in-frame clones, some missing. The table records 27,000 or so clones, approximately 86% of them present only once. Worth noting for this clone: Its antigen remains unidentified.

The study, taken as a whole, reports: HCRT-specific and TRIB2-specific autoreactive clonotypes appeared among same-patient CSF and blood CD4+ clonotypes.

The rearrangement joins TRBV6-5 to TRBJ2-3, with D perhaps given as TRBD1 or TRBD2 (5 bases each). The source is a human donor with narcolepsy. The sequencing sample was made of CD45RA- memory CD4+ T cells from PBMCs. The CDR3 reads CASRISWGSTDTQYF. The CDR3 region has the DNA TGTGCCAGCAGGATCTCATGGGGGAGCACAGATACGCAGTATTTT.